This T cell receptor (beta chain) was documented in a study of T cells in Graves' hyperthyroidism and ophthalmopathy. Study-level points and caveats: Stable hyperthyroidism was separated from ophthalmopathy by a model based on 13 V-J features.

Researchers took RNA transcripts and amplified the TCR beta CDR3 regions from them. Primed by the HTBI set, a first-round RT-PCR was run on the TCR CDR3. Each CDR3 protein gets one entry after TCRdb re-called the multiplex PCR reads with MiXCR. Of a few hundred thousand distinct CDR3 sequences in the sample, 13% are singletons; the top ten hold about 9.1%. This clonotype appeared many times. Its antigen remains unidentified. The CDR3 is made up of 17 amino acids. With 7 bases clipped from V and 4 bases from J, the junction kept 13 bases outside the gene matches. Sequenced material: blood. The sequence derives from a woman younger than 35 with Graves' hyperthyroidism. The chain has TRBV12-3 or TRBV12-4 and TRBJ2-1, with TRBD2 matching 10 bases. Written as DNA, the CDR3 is TGTGCCAGCACCGCTAGCGGGAGTGTGACCCGGTACAATGAGCAGTTCTTC. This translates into CASTASGSVTRYNEQFF.